This T cell receptor beta chain was sequenced in a study of neurological immune-mediated disorders. The CDR3 length is 15 residues. With V trimmed by 7 bases and J by 4 bases, 12 bases remained unmatched. Germline V gene sequence: CDR1 MGHRA, CDR2 YSYEKL. 5'RACE with 10-nucleotide random UMIs generated the cDNA. Sequencing of 15-18 subjects in each run yielded over 180 million TCR-beta sequences. TCRdb used MiXCR to reprocess the 5' RACE reads, holding one entry per CDR3 protein. The sample has 26,000 or so distinct CDR3 sequences, 9% to 15% seen once. The chain links TRBV4-1 to TRBJ2-5; 7 bases align to TRBD1. This TCR came from a man between 60 and 75 years old in good health. Specimen: PBMCs. The CDR3: CASIRERNRGETQYF. The CDR3 DNA reads TGCGCCAGCATCCGAGAAAGAAACAGGGGAGAGACCCAGTACTTC.